A single sample gave rise to the 21 T cell receptor beta chains below, sequenced in a study of cytomegalovirus exposure and HLA in healthy donors. A multiplex PCR was run with 60 Vbeta primers and 13 Jbeta primers. Sequenced by immunoSEQ multiplex PCR; TCRdb stores in-frame clones only, minus some. The repertoire consists of 85,000 to 130,000 clones, with about 75% occurring once and the leading ten covering 13% to 15%. Sequencing was carried out using PBMCs. These receptors were collected from a male donor in good health and CMV-seropositive.

The genes are TRBV13 and TRBJ2-3; D gene unclear. CDR3 size: 17 residues. V lost 4 bases and J 3 bases, leaving 20 bases between the germline ends. Per the germline V gene, CDR1 is PRHDT and CDR2 is FYEKMQ (reference sequence). The CDR3 region has the DNA TGTGCCAGCAGCTCCCTAGGAACCTCCGTGGGTACAGATACGCAGTATTTT. It codes for CASSSLGTSVGTDTQYF.

For the CDR3, the DNA is TGTGCCAGCAGCCCAGGCGAGACCAGGCGATCTACCTACAATGAGCAGTTCTTC. It codes for CASSPGETRRSTYNEQFF. The chain uses TRBV5-4 and TRBJ2-1; D is unclear. Per germline, CDR1 SGHNT and CDR2 YYREEE (reference sequence). The CDR3 sequence is 18 residues long. Trimming left V 4 bases short and J 2 bases short, with 22 bases between.

The chain employs TRBV7-9 and TRBJ2-7, with 8 nucleotides matching TRBD1. This CDR3 spans 17 amino acids. Germline CDR1 reads SEHNR; CDR2 reads FQNEAQ (reference sequence). The V and J ends lost 4 bases and 2 bases, in that order; junction bases with no gene match: 13. The CDR3 is CASSSSHLNRGTYEQYF. DNA of the CDR3: TGTGCCAGCAGCTCCTCCCACTTGAACAGGGGGACCTACGAGCAGTACTTC.

This clone was observed a single time. V and J are TRBV6-1 and TRBJ2-1, with no clear D. There are 14 residues in the CDR3. V lost 9 bases to trimming and J lost 5 bases, with 17 bases between them. Germline V lookup: CDR1 MNHNS, CDR2 SASEGT. CDR3 nucleotide sequence: TGTGCCAGTACGGAGAACCGGGTGAACAATGAGCAGTTCTTC. Protein sequence: CASTENRVNNEQFF.

V gene TRBV7-9 combines with J gene TRBJ1-6, with 8 positions matching TRBD1. CDR3 length equals 17 residues. V lost 5 bases and J lost 8; bases outside the gene matches: 14. From germline, CDR1 is SEHNR and CDR2 FQNEAQ (reference sequence). The CDR3 is CASSHAPSTGGDSPLHF. The CDR3 DNA is TGTGCCAGCAGCCATGCCCCCTCAACAGGGGGGGATTCACCCCTCCACTTT.

This sequence joins TRBV7-9 and TRBJ2-7; D is possibly TRBD1 (8 bases). The CDR3 totals 17 residues. Trimming stripped 4 bases from V and 6 bases from J, with 25 bases between. Per germline, CDR1 SEHNR and CDR2 FQNEAQ (reference sequence). CDR3 nucleotide sequence: TGTGCCAGCAGCTGGGGGGGGTTTGGGACAGGTCCCGTCGAGCAGTACTTC. This translates into CASSWGGFGTGPVEQYF.

This chain links TRBV11-3 with TRBJ2-3, with 7 bases that match TRBD1. This CDR3 comprises 16 residues. Germline trimming cut 2 bases from V and 1 base from J; bases unmatched to any gene: 6. Per germline, CDR1 SGHNT and CDR2 YENEEA. The CDR3 loop is CASSLSQGVGTDTQYF. In nucleotides, the CDR3 is TGTGCCAGCAGCTTAAGCCAGGGGGTCGGCACAGATACGCAGTATTTT.

V and J are TRBV7-9 and TRBJ1-4; no clear D gene. The CDR3 has 16 residues. CDR1 SEHNR and CDR2 FQNEAQ come from the germline V gene (reference sequence). V lost 7 bases to trimming and J lost 8 bases, with 23 bases between them. CDR3 in amino acids: CASIKGPGRTSEKLFF. DNA for the CDR3: TGTGCCAGCATAAAGGGCCCGGGGAGAACGAGCGAAAAACTGTTTTTT.

The rearrangement uses TRBV5-1 and TRBJ1-2, with D tentatively TRBD1 (5 bases). This CDR3 is built from 13 residues. Between the trimmed V and J ends, which lost 4 bases and 1 base, there was a span of 8 bases. Germline V gives CDR1 SGHRS, CDR2 YFSETQ. The CDR3 sequence is CASSVDINYGYTF. The CDR3 DNA reads TGCGCCAGCAGCGTGGACATTAACTATGGCTACACCTTC.

This clone was seen more than once but under ten times. The chain combines TRBV6-5 with TRBJ1-1, with D unclear. Trimming stripped 6 bases from V and 7 bases from J, with 12 bases between. The CDR3 sequence is 12 residues long. The germline V gene has CDR1 MNHEY and CDR2 SVGAGI. The CDR3 nucleotides read TGTGCCAGCAGACTAGGCAAGGGTGAAGCTTTCTTT. Amino acid sequence: CASRLGKGEAFF.

The sample holds a few counts of this clone. J is TRBJ2-6 and V is TRBV14; D is unresolved. The CDR3 runs 14 residues. Germline CDR1 is SGHDN and CDR2 is FVKESK. Trimming pared 2 bases from V and 4 bases from J, leaving 6 bases between. The DNA for the CDR3 is TGTGCCAGCAGCCAAAACTACGGGGCCAACGTCCTGACTTTC. Translated, it gives CASSQNYGANVLTF. Complete variable domain (other parts from reference TRBV14 and TRBJ2-6): EAGVTQFPSHSVIEKGQTVTLRCDPISGHDNLYWYRRVMGKEIKFLLHFVKESKQDESGMPNNRFLAERTGGTYSTLKVQPAELEDSGVYFCASSQNYGANVLTFGAGSRLTVL.

V usage is TRBV7-7 and J usage is TRBJ2-2; perhaps TRBD1 as D (6 bases). Trimming took off 1 base at V and 5 bases at J, with 11 bases between the two ends. Germline V gene sequence: CDR1 SSHAT, CDR2 FNYEAQ (reference sequence). This CDR3 has 15 residues. The CDR3 sequence: CASSLVGTGTGELFF. CDR3 in DNA: TGTGCCAGCAGCTTAGTGGGAACAGGGACCGGGGAGCTGTTTTTT.

The chain uses TRBV5-6 and TRBJ2-5; the D is unclear. This CDR3 spans 14 amino acids. Deletions cut 2 bases from V and 2 bases from J, with 10 bases between. Germline assignment: CDR1 SGHDT and CDR2 YYEEEE. The CDR3 region is CASSFNGYQETQYF. The CDR3 region has the DNA TGTGCCAGCAGCTTCAACGGGTATCAAGAGACCCAGTACTTC.

This chain joins TRBV29-1 and TRBJ2-3, with TRBD2 matching 9 bases. The CDR3 contains 14 residues. The germline V gene encodes CDR1 SQVTM and CDR2 ANQGSEA. J lost 4 bases, V lost 3 bases, and 5 bases had no gene match. CDR3 nucleotide sequence: TGCAGCGTTGAGACTAGCGGCTCGCCAGATACGCAGTATTTT. Its protein is CSVETSGSPDTQYF.

J is TRBJ1-2 and V is TRBV25-1, with 9 bases lining up with TRBD1. In germline, CDR1 is MGHDK, CDR2 SYGVNS. The J segment lost 7 bases and the V segment lost 5 bases, leaving 8 bases of the junction unmatched. There are 14 residues in the CDR3. The CDR3 nucleotides read TGTGCCAGCAGTCACAGGACAGGGGTTTTTGGCTACACCTTC. It is translated as CASSHRTGVFGYTF.

This clone was counted only a few times. The gene calls are TRBV11-2 and TRBJ1-2; D is uncertain. Germline values: CDR1 SGHAT, CDR2 FQNNGV. V was cut by 2 bases and J by 5 bases, with 9 bases left in between. The CDR3 consists of 13 residues. The CDR3 protein is CASSLLPGYGYTF. The CDR3 region has the DNA TGTGCCAGCAGCTTATTGCCCGGGTATGGCTACACCTTC.

The V gene is TRBV5-1, the J gene TRBJ2-5; 11 nucleotides align to TRBD2. V was clipped by 0 bases and J by 11 bases; unmatched bases: 9. The germline gives CDR1 SGHRS, CDR2 YFSETQ. The CDR3 length is 15 residues. This CDR3 reads CASSLASSGGLEQYF. The CDR3 DNA reads TGCGCCAGCAGCTTGGCGTCTAGCGGGGGGTTGGAGCAGTACTTC.

The chain joins TRBV9 to TRBJ1-5, with D possibly being TRBD1 (6 bases). Germline-derived CDR1 and CDR2 are SGDLS and YYNGEE. The germline V and J ends were trimmed by 0 bases and 3 bases, with 10 bases remaining between them. The CDR3 runs 15 residues. Here the CDR3 reads CASSVDGGANQPQHF. The CDR3 DNA sequence: TGTGCCAGCAGCGTAGACGGGGGGGCCAATCAGCCCCAGCATTTT.

This clone came up a few times. V gene TRBV2 combines with J gene TRBJ2-3; D is possibly TRBD1 (5 bases). Germline lookup yields CDR1 SNHLY and CDR2 FYNNEI. Trimming left V 1 base short and J 1 base short, with 9 bases between. This CDR3 spans 15 amino acids. As DNA, the CDR3 is TGTGCCAGCAGTGAAGAGAAGGGGCGCACAGATACGCAGTATTTT. Encoded protein: CASSEEKGRTDTQYF.

The chain has TRBV7-2 and TRBJ1-1; TRBD1 might be the D (5 bases). Per germline, CDR1 SGHTA and CDR2 FQGNSA. The CDR3 runs 14 residues. The V end was cut by 8 bases, the J end by 0 bases, with 13 bases between. CDR3: CASSRGGVNTEAFF. The CDR3 DNA reads TGTGCCAGCTCCCGGGGAGGGGTGAACACTGAAGCTTTCTTT.

The CDR3 bases are TGTGCCAGCAGTTTTCAGGGGTTCAATTCACCCCTCCACTTT. Protein: CASSFQGFNSPLHF. The chain carries TRBV27 and TRBJ1-6, with a tentative D call TRBD1 (6 bases). Trimming shortened V by 3 bases and J by 7 bases, and 10 bases separated the two germline ends. CDR3 size: 14 residues. Germline loops: CDR1 MNHEY, CDR2 SMNVEV (reference sequence).